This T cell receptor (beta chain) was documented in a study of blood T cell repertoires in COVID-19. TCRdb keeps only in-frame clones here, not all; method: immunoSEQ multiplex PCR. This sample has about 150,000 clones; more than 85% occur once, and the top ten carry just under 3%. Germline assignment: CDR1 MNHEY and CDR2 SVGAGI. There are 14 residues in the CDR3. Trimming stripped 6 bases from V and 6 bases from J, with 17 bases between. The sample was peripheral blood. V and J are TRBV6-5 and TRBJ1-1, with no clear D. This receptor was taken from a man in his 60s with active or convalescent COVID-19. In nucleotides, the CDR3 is TGTGCCAGCAGCCACGATGGAAGTCGGGCTGAAGCTTTCTTT. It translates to CASSHDGSRAEAFF.